The 24 T cell receptor beta chains presented below share a single source sample, sequenced in a study of T cell repertoires in cytomegalovirus infection (dated by TCRdb to between 2018 and 2021). Sequencing took place on an Illumina HiSeq 1500. The raw public reads went through TCRdb reprocessing: fastp at Q25, MiXCR clone calling, in-frame beta chains kept. All rows with the same CDR3 protein become a single entry with the most common DNA and genes. The table for this sample lists 150,000 to 200,000 distinct CDR3 sequences; 17% of them were counted only once. The top ten clones comprise 18% of the sample. Sequences were obtained from CD8+ T cells from PBMCs. These receptors were taken from a human donor in good health (CMV status not recorded). Some clones in this sample may be carry-over from other donors' samples.

The V gene is TRBV12-3 or TRBV12-4, the J gene TRBJ2-4; no clear D. V lost 6 bases and J lost 3, with 9 bases in between. The length of the CDR3 is 13 residues. This CDR3 reads CASSWVIKNIQYF. DNA for the CDR3: TGTGCCAGCAGCTGGGTGATCAAAAACATTCAGTACTTC.

This clonotype has more than one count but fewer than ten. The chain uses TRBV7-8 and TRBJ2-1, with 7 positions matching TRBD1. With 5 bases clipped from V and 7 bases from J, the junction kept 14 bases outside the gene matches. The length of the CDR3 is 16 residues. Germline assignment: CDR1 SGHVS and CDR2 FQNEAQ. The CDR3 sequence: CASSLSWTGSLNEQFF. The CDR3 DNA sequence: TGTGCCAGCAGCCTATCCTGGACAGGATCTTTGAATGAGCAGTTCTTC.

V usage is TRBV14 and J usage is TRBJ2-7, with a weak D call TRBD1 (6 bases). Deletions cut 1 base from V and 7 bases from J, with 26 bases between. The CDR3 has 18 amino acids. The germline CDR1 and CDR2 sequences are SGHDN and FVKESK. CDR3 protein: CASSQVTGLSPLSEEQYF. In DNA, the CDR3 is TGTGCCAGCAGCCAAGTGACAGGCCTTAGCCCCCTAAGTGAGGAGCAGTACTTC.

V usage is TRBV6-2 or TRBV6-3 and J usage is TRBJ1-5; D unresolved. The V gene's germline CDR1 is MNHEY and CDR2 SVGEGT. This CDR3 has 15 residues. The V end was cut by 0 bases, the J end by 4 bases, with 10 bases between. The CDR3 spells CASSYSSKGNQPQHF. The CDR3 nucleotides read TGTGCCAGCAGTTACTCGTCTAAAGGGAATCAGCCCCAGCATTTT.

The chain combines TRBV7-8 with TRBJ2-7; 8 bases are a match to TRBD2. Germline V gene sequence: CDR1 SGHVS, CDR2 FQNEAQ. Trimming cost V 5 bases and J 0 bases; bases outside gene matches: 6. The CDR3 is 15 residues long. CDR3 coding DNA: TGTGCCAGCAGCACAGGAGCGGGAGTCTCCTACGAGCAGTACTTC. Translating it yields CASSTGAGVSYEQYF.

In its sample, this clonotype was seen a few times. This chain links TRBV6-1 with TRBJ1-5, with a weak D call TRBD1 (5 bases). V was clipped by 6 bases and J by 1 base, with 16 bases between them. This CDR3 has 16 amino acids. Germline CDR1 and CDR2: MNHNS and SASEGT. In DNA, the CDR3 is TGTGCCAGCAGCCCGGCCGTGGGACTCAGCAATCAGCCCCAGCATTTT. It yields the protein CASSPAVGLSNQPQHF.

The gene calls are TRBV28 and TRBJ2-5, with 12 bases identical to TRBD2. The CDR3 is 18 residues long. Germline V lookup: CDR1 MDHEN, CDR2 SYDVKM. V lost 4 bases to trimming and J lost 6 bases; unmatched junction nucleotides: 15. The CDR3 DNA sequence: TGTGCCAGCAGTTCAACCCTTGAACTAGCGGGAGGTAGTAAGACCCAGTACTTC. This codes for CASSSTLELAGGSKTQYF. Together with reference TRBV28 and TRBJ2-5, the CDR3 gives the full variable domain: DVKVTQSSRYLVKRTGEKVFLECVQDMDHENMFWYRQDPGLGLRLIYFSYDVKMKEKGDIPEGYSVSREKKERFSLILESASTNQTSMYLCASSSTLELAGGSKTQYFGPGTRLLVL.

This chain connects TRBV28 to TRBJ2-3; tentative D call: TRBD2 (5 bases). Trimming took 1 base from V and 2 from J, leaving 7 bases between them. The germline gives CDR1 MDHEN, CDR2 SYDVKM. This CDR3 has 14 residues. The CDR3 nucleotides are TGTGCCAGCAGTTTATCGGGGATCACAGATACGCAGTATTTT. This sequence encodes CASSLSGITDTQYF.

The chain links TRBV6-2 or TRBV6-3 to TRBJ2-3; 8 positions match TRBD2. J gave up 4 bases and V 2 bases, and 2 bases lay outside the gene matches. CDR3 size: 14 residues. Looked up from germline, CDR1 is MNHEY and CDR2 is SVGEGT. CDR3 region: CASSYGAGADTQYF. In DNA, the CDR3 is TGTGCCAGCAGTTACGGAGCGGGAGCAGATACGCAGTATTTT.

The rearrangement uses TRBV6-1 and TRBJ1-5; TRBD1 aligns across 12 bases. V shed 4 bases and J 6 bases; nucleotides not matched to a gene: 7. This CDR3 is built from 16 residues. Germline loops: CDR1 MNHNS, CDR2 SASEGT. The CDR3 region has the DNA TGTGCCAGCAGTGTTGGGGACAGGGGGCTGGGTCAGCCCCAGCATTTT. This gives the protein CASSVGDRGLGQPQHF.

This clonotype was detected a few times. The chain uses TRBV7-9 and TRBJ2-1, with TRBD2 matching over 9 bases. CDR1 is SEHNR and CDR2 is FQNEAQ in the germline V gene (reference sequence). The trim removed 3 bases at V and 2 bases at J, leaving 2 bases unmatched. The CDR3 length is 15 residues. The CDR3: CASSFSGGAYNEQFF. The CDR3 DNA reads TGTGCCAGCAGCTTTAGCGGGGGCGCCTACAATGAGCAGTTCTTC.

This clonotype came up many times. The chain links TRBV7-2 to TRBJ2-1; 10 nucleotides line up with TRBD2. This CDR3 has 17 residues. Trimming at V came to 2 bases and at J to 6 bases, leaving 10 bases not matched to a gene. In germline, CDR1 is SGHTA, CDR2 FQGNSA. CDR3 DNA sequence: TGTGCCAGCAGCTTAATCAGCGGGAGGGCCGGGAGCAATGAGCAGTTCTTC. This translates into CASSLISGRAGSNEQFF.

V usage is TRBV29-1 and J usage is TRBJ1-1; maybe TRBD1 (5 bases). The CDR3 is made up of 14 amino acids. Germline CDR1 reads SQVTM; CDR2 reads ANQGSEA. With 4 bases removed from V and 6 bases from J, the gap between germline ends came to 18 bases. CDR3 amino acids: CSVAAGGDYAEAFF. CDR3 sequence (DNA): TGCAGCGTTGCCGCTGGGGGTGATTACGCTGAAGCTTTCTTT.

This clonotype was observed a few times. The gene calls are TRBV7-8 and TRBJ1-1; D remains ambiguous. The germline V gene encodes CDR1 SGHVS and CDR2 FQNEAQ. V lost 0 bases and J 6 bases, leaving 8 bases between the germline ends. The CDR3 is made up of 13 amino acids. This CDR3 is CASSLAVKAEAFF. The CDR3 region has the DNA TGTGCCAGCAGCTTAGCAGTGAAGGCTGAAGCTTTCTTT.

The chain combines TRBV28 with TRBJ2-7; 8 nucleotides agree with TRBD1. Trimming took 6 bases from V and 7 from J; bases not matched to a gene: 17. The CDR3 consists of 16 residues. Germline loops: CDR1 MDHEN, CDR2 SYDVKM. The CDR3 nucleotides are TGTGCCAGCAGCCCAGGGGGCGGACGGATCCGGGTAGAGCAGTACTTC. It codes for CASSPGGGRIRVEQYF.

In its sample, this clonotype was seen many times. V and J are TRBV7-2 and TRBJ2-7; possibly TRBD1 or TRBD2 for D (6 bases each). V lost 8 bases, J lost 4 bases, and 21 bases lay in between. This CDR3 has 15 residues. The germline V gene encodes CDR1 SGHTA and CDR2 FQGNSA. CDR3 in DNA: TGTGCCAGCGCTTGGGGGCGGGAAAGGAGTTACGAGCAGTACTTC. The encoded protein is CASAWGRERSYEQYF.

This clonotype was picked up many times. The rearrangement joins TRBV7-8 to TRBJ1-3; D is undetermined. Germline CDR1 and CDR2: SGHVS and FQNEAQ. This CDR3 contains 15 residues. The V end lost 2 bases, the J end lost 1 base, and 9 bases lay between the germline ends. In nucleotides, the CDR3 is TGTGCCAGCAGCTTAACCCGGAGTTCTGGAAACACCATATATTTT. This codes for CASSLTRSSGNTIYF. The whole variable domain, filled in from reference TRBV7-8 and TRBJ1-3, reads GAGVSQSPRYKVAKRGQDVALRCDPISGHVSLFWYQQALGQGPEFLTYFQNEAQLDKSGLPSDRFFAERPEGSVSTLKIQRTQQEDSAVYLCASSLTRSSGNTIYFGEGSWLTVV.

This clonotype was recorded a few times. In nucleotides, the CDR3 is TGTGCCAGCAGTTTTACAGGGGGGACGGAGACCCAGTACTTC. Its protein is CASSFTGGTETQYF. The chain joins TRBV28 to TRBJ2-5, with 8 bases lining up with TRBD1. Germline V gene data show CDR1 as MDHEN and CDR2 as SYDVKM. This CDR3 spans 14 amino acids. V dropped 3 bases and J dropped 5; count of bases not matched to a gene: 5.

J is TRBJ2-5 and V is TRBV6-1; D ambiguous. The CDR3 length is 14 residues. In germline, CDR1 is MNHNS, CDR2 SASEGT. V lost 6 bases to trimming and J lost 1 base, with 12 bases between them. The CDR3 coding sequence is TGTGCCAGCAGCCGCTACAGAACCCAAGAGACCCAGTACTTC. Amino acid sequence: CASSRYRTQETQYF.

This clonotype was observed a handful of times. This chain links TRBV14 with TRBJ1-1; weak D call: TRBD1 (6 bases). Per germline, CDR1 SGHDN and CDR2 FVKESK. The CDR3 sequence is 16 residues long. Trimming cost V 2 bases and J 3 bases, with 16 bases left between them. The CDR3 spells CASSQHGQGSYTEAFF. The CDR3 DNA sequence: TGTGCCAGCAGCCAACACGGGCAGGGGTCCTACACTGAAGCTTTCTTT.

V usage is TRBV5-1 and J usage is TRBJ1-1; a possible D gene is TRBD1 (5 bases). Germline V lookup: CDR1 SGHRS, CDR2 YFSETQ. Trimming removed 7 bases at V and 0 bases at J, with 10 bases between. This CDR3 region has 13 residues. CDR3 in DNA: TGCGCCAGCGCAGTAGGGGTGAACACTGAAGCTTTCTTT. It is translated as CASAVGVNTEAFF.

This chain joins TRBV7-6 and TRBJ1-1; D ambiguous. Trimming removed 1 base at V and 2 bases at J, with 11 bases between. The CDR3 loop spans 15 amino acids. Per germline, CDR1 SGHVS and CDR2 FNYEAQ. DNA of the CDR3: TGTGCCAGCAGCTTAGGCCCCGCTTTTAACACTGAAGCTTTCTTT. This encodes CASSLGPAFNTEAFF.

This chain joins TRBV20-1 and TRBJ2-1; D remains ambiguous. This CDR3 is 15 amino acids long. The V gene lost 3 bases and the J gene lost 4 bases, with 16 bases spanning the gap. Germline-derived CDR1 and CDR2 are DFQATT and SNEGSKA (reference sequence). The CDR3 protein is CSARIPTDSYNEQFF. CDR3 nucleotide sequence: TGCAGTGCTAGGATCCCCACAGATAGTTACAATGAGCAGTTCTTC.

This clonotype has more than one count but fewer than ten. The chain has TRBV29-1 and TRBJ2-7; 8 bases fit TRBD2. The germline V gene encodes CDR1 SQVTM and CDR2 ANQGSEA. The J segment lost 4 bases and the V segment lost 6 bases, leaving 17 bases of the junction unmatched. CDR3 length: 16 residues. DNA of the CDR3: TGCAGCGTCCGCCGCCCCGGGGCTAGCGGGTTGTACGAGCAGTACTTC. Translating it yields CSVRRPGASGLYEQYF.